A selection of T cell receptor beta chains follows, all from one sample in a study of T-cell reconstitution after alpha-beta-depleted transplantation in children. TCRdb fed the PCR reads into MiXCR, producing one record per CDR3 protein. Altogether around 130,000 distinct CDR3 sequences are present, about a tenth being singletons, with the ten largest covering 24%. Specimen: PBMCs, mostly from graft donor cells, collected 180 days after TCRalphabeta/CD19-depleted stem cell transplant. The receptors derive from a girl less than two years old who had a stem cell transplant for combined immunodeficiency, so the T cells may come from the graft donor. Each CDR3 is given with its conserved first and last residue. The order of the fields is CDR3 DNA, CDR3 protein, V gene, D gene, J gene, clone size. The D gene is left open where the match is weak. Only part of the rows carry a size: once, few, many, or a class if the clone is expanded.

TGTGCCAGCAGCTTTTCGGGATATACGCAGTATTTT | CASSFSGYTQYF | TRBV7-2 | NA | TRBJ2-3 | NA
TGCAGTGCTAGAGATGGACTAGCGAACACAGATACGCAGTATTTT | CSARDGLANTDTQYF | TRBV20-1 | TRBD2 | TRBJ2-3 | NA
TGTGCCAGCAGCTTGTATTACAGCTCCTCTGGAAACACCATATATTTT | CASSLYYSSSGNTIYF | TRBV5-5 | NA | TRBJ1-3 | NA
TGCAGTGCTAGAGGAATGGGACAGGGGGCTGGAGGCTACACCTTC | CSARGMGQGAGGYTF | TRBV20-1 | TRBD1 | TRBJ1-2 | few
TGTGCTAGCAGCTTTAACAGGGGAGATACGCAGTATTTT | CASSFNRGDTQYF | TRBV7-7 | TRBD1 | TRBJ2-3 | medium-sized
TGTGCCAGCAGCGGGGGGGTAGAGGGCCTCCCGTTCTTC | CASSGGVEGLPFF | TRBV5-6 | TRBD2 | TRBJ2-1 | NA
TGCAGTGCTAGAGAAGCGGGGCGGCCTAATCAAGAGACCCAGTACTTC | CSAREAGRPNQETQYF | TRBV20-1 | TRBD2 | TRBJ2-5 | many
TGCAGTGCCCCCGGGACACCCTATGGCTACACCTTC | CSAPGTPYGYTF | TRBV20-1 | NA | TRBJ1-2 | few
TGCGCCAGCAGCCCCGGTGCGGGGACAGGGGTGAGAGAGCAGTACTTC | CASSPGAGTGVREQYF | TRBV4-1 | TRBD1 | TRBJ2-7 | few
TGTGCCAGCAGCCTCGAAGGGGGCATCACTGAAGCTTTCTTT | CASSLEGGITEAFF | TRBV7-2 | TRBD1 | TRBJ1-1 | few
TGCAGTGCTAGAATCAGGCAGGATTACGAGCAGTACTTC | CSARIRQDYEQYF | TRBV20-1 | NA | TRBJ2-7 | NA
TGTGCCAGCAGCGGTAACAGGGCAACTGAAGCTTTCTTT | CASSGNRATEAFF | TRBV7-2 | NA | TRBJ1-1 | NA
TGTGCCAGCAGCGTAGACGGACGTCTCAATCAGCCCCAGCATTTT | CASSVDGRLNQPQHF | TRBV9 | NA | TRBJ1-5 | NA
TGCGCCAGCAGCTTGGCGGGGGTCGGAACTGAAGCTTTCTTT | CASSLAGVGTEAFF | TRBV5-1 | NA | TRBJ1-1 | NA
TGCAGTGCTAGAGCCTACCTAGCGGACACCTACGAGCAGTACTTC | CSARAYLADTYEQYF | TRBV20-1 | TRBD2 | TRBJ2-7 | few
TGTGCCAGCTCACCACTAACAGAACGGGTTGAGACCCAGTACTTC | CASSPLTERVETQYF | TRBV18 | NA | TRBJ2-5 | NA
TGCGCCAGCAGTCCGGACAGGTCGGAGACCCAGTACTTC | CASSPDRSETQYF | TRBV5-1 | TRBD1 | TRBJ2-5 | few
TGTGCCAGCAGCTTGGTCCCGACAGCATCCTACGAGCAGTACTTC | CASSLVPTASYEQYF | TRBV5-5 | NA | TRBJ2-7 | few
TGTGCCAGCAGTTCCGGACTAGCGGGGCACAATGAGCAGTTCTTC | CASSSGLAGHNEQFF | TRBV27 | TRBD2 | TRBJ2-1 | NA
TGTGCCACCAGCAGAGATGCACCCCAAGAGACCCAGTACTTC | CATSRDAPQETQYF | TRBV15 | NA | TRBJ2-5 | NA
TGCAGTGCTCCCGGGACAGGGGTCCAAGAGACCCAGTACTTC | CSAPGTGVQETQYF | TRBV20-1 | TRBD1 | TRBJ2-5 | few
TGTGCCAGCAGCCCTATCGGGTTTGAGCAGTTCTTC | CASSPIGFEQFF | TRBV7-6 | NA | TRBJ2-1 | few